The next 18 T cell receptor beta chains were all read from a single sample in a study of long-term antiretroviral therapy in people with HIV. Researchers ran immunoSEQ v3.0 at survey level. Generated by immunoSEQ multiplex PCR, the TCRdb table keeps only in-frame clones and is missing some. Among 5,000 to 8,000 clones, around four fifths were seen once, and the ten largest hold roughly 16%. The material sequenced was unsorted PBMCs, taken 0.5 years before starting antiretroviral therapy. The receptors come from a man in his forties or fifties with HIV.

The J gene is TRBJ2-7, the V gene TRBV7-6, with 13 bases matching TRBD2. There are 17 residues in the CDR3. V lost 5 bases, J lost 0 bases, and 7 bases stayed unmatched. Per germline, CDR1 SGHVS and CDR2 FNYEAQ. The CDR3 protein is CASSLGTSGAISYEQYF. The CDR3 DNA is TGTGCCAGCAGCCTTGGGACTAGCGGGGCCATCTCCTACGAGCAGTACTTC.

V gene TRBV4-3 combines with J gene TRBJ1-4, with TRBD1 matching 7 bases. This CDR3 has 15 amino acids. In germline, CDR1 is LGHNA, CDR2 YSLEER. V shed 3 bases, J shed 5 bases, and the junction held 6 bases outside the gene matches. The CDR3 DNA follows: TGCGCCAGCAGCCATGACTCAGGGGGGAATGAAAAACTGTTTTTT. It specifies CASSHDSGGNEKLFF.

The chain links TRBV27 to TRBJ1-1; 7 nucleotides match TRBD1. The CDR3 runs 17 residues. Unmatched junction bases numbered 13, after V lost 6 bases and J lost 0 bases. Germline V gene sequence: CDR1 MNHEY, CDR2 SMNVEV (reference sequence). The CDR3 spells CASSTGTDEMLNTEAFF. The CDR3, as DNA: TGTGCCAGCAGCACCGGGACAGACGAAATGTTGAACACTGAAGCTTTCTTT.

This clone was observed once. V and J are TRBV5-6 and TRBJ2-3; D is possibly TRBD1 (5 bases). V was cut by 4 bases and J by 1 base, with 10 bases left in between. Germline V gene lookup returns CDR1 SGHDT and CDR2 YYEEEE. The CDR3 totals 14 residues. CDR3 sequence (DNA): TGTGCCAGCAGCCCAGGGTGGGGCACAGATACGCAGTATTTT. Translation: CASSPGWGTDTQYF.

The J gene is TRBJ2-7, the V gene TRBV10-3; the D call may be TRBD1 or TRBD2 (7 bases each). The CDR3 consists of 11 residues. Germline values: CDR1 ENHRY, CDR2 SYGVKD. CDR3 DNA: TGTGCCATCAGTTCAGGGAGGGGGCTTGACGTC. Translating gives CAISSGRGLDV.

V usage is TRBV5-6 and J usage is TRBJ2-7; D may correspond to TRBD1 or TRBD2 (6 bases each). CDR3 length: 14 amino acids. CDR1 and CDR2 from the germline V gene are SGHDT and YYEEEE. Trimming cost V 7 bases and J 1 base, with 15 bases left between them. CDR3 amino acids: CASGEGGSSYEQYF. As DNA, the CDR3 is TGTGCCAGCGGCGAGGGGGGAAGTTCCTACGAGCAGTACTTC.

V and J are TRBV5-5 and TRBJ2-7; 8 bases are shared with TRBD2. V was pared by 3 bases and J by 5 bases, with 1 base of the junction left unmatched. Germline lookup yields CDR1 SGHKS and CDR2 YYEKEE (reference sequence). The length of the CDR3 is 12 residues. CDR3 in amino acids: CASSSGGNEQYF. The DNA of the CDR3 is TGTGCCAGCAGCTCGGGGGGGAACGAGCAGTACTTC.

The V call is TRBV19, the J call TRBJ1-4, with 9 bases matching TRBD1. This CDR3 has 14 residues. The junction had 5 bases not matched to a gene; V was cut back by 5 bases and J by 7 bases. Germline V lookup: CDR1 LNHDA, CDR2 SQIVND (reference sequence). The CDR3 loop is CASSAQGAAEKLFF. CDR3 DNA: TGTGCCAGTAGTGCACAGGGGGCGGCTGAAAAACTGTTTTTT. Filled out from reference TRBV19 and TRBJ1-4, the complete variable domain reads DGGITQSPKYLFRKEGQNVTLSCEQNLNHDAMYWYRQDPGQGLRLIYYSQIVNDFQKGDIAEGYSVSREKKESFPLTVTSAQKNPTAFYLCASSAQGAAEKLFFGSGTQLSVL.

The sample holds a few counts of this clone. The chain couples TRBV29-1 to TRBJ1-2, with D possibly being TRBD1 (5 bases). This CDR3 has 11 residues. The germline CDR1 and CDR2 sequences are SQVTM and ANQGSEA. The DNA for the CDR3 is TGCAGTCCGGGACCGAACTATGGCTACACCTTC. It is translated as CSPGPNYGYTF.

This clone has a single count. The chain carries TRBV11-2 and TRBJ1-2, with 9 bases aligning to TRBD1. Trimming at V came to 5 bases and at J to 2 bases, leaving 6 bases not matched to a gene. Germline CDR1 and CDR2: SGHAT and FQNNGV. This CDR3 spans 15 amino acids. CDR3 region: CASSPPGQGNYGYTF. CDR3 sequence (DNA): TGTGCCAGCAGCCCGCCCGGACAGGGGAACTATGGCTACACCTTC.

V usage is TRBV10-3 and J usage is TRBJ2-3; TRBD2 matches at 10 bases. CDR1 is ENHRY and CDR2 is SYGVKD in the germline V gene. V shed 4 bases and J 0 bases; nucleotides not matched to a gene: 4. The CDR3 is 16 amino acids. CDR3 DNA sequence: TGTGCCATCAGTGGGGGGACTAGCGTTAGCACAGATACGCAGTATTTT. Translating it yields CAISGGTSVSTDTQYF.

The V gene is TRBV19, the J gene TRBJ2-7, with 7 bases identical to TRBD1. V lost 4 bases and J lost 6; bases outside the gene matches: 6. The length of the CDR3 is 13 residues. The germline gives CDR1 LNHDA, CDR2 SQIVND (reference sequence). The CDR3 region is CASSTDRKGEQYF. The CDR3, as DNA: TGTGCCAGTAGTACGGACAGGAAAGGCGAGCAGTACTTC.

V gene TRBV27 combines with J gene TRBJ2-7; a possible D gene is TRBD2 (6 bases). Trimming took off 2 bases at V and 2 bases at J, with 10 bases between the two ends. Germline CDR1 and CDR2: MNHEY and SMNVEV (reference sequence). The CDR3 runs 14 residues. The CDR3 DNA reads TGTGCCAGCAGTTTAGGACTAACCGCCTACGAGCAGTACTTC. Protein product: CASSLGLTAYEQYF.

This clone was recorded once. The rearrangement joins TRBV19 to TRBJ2-1, with 9 bases aligning to TRBD2. In germline, CDR1 is LNHDA, CDR2 SQIVND (reference sequence). The CDR3 is made up of 14 amino acids. The junction had 2 bases not matched to a gene; V was cut back by 3 bases and J by 5 bases. The CDR3 loop is CASSMAGGDNEQFF. The CDR3 bases are TGTGCCAGTAGTATGGCGGGGGGGGACAATGAGCAGTTCTTC. The variable domain in full, completed from reference TRBV19 and TRBJ2-1, reads DGGITQSPKYLFRKEGQNVTLSCEQNLNHDAMYWYRQDPGQGLRLIYYSQIVNDFQKGDIAEGYSVSREKKESFPLTVTSAQKNPTAFYLCASSMAGGDNEQFFGPGTRLTVL.

The chain joins TRBV6-1 to TRBJ2-7; the match to TRBD2 covers 7 bases. Unmatched junction bases numbered 7, after V lost 8 bases and J lost 0 bases. The CDR3 contains 14 residues. Per the germline V gene, CDR1 is MNHNS and CDR2 is SASEGT. The CDR3 DNA is TGTGCCAGCGGTCCGGGGGGATTCTCCTACGAGCAGTACTTC. It translates to CASGPGGFSYEQYF.

This chain links TRBV19 with TRBJ1-3, with TRBD1 matching 7 bases. Per the germline V gene, CDR1 is LNHDA and CDR2 is SQIVND (reference sequence). V was pared by 3 bases and J by 3 bases, with 2 bases of the junction left unmatched. CDR3 length: 14 amino acids. CDR3 sequence reads: CASSIQGDGNTIYF. As DNA, the CDR3 is TGTGCCAGTAGTATCCAGGGGGATGGAAACACCATATATTTT.

This clone was recorded once. The gene calls are TRBV7-2 and TRBJ2-7; 8 bases agree with TRBD2. The V gene end was trimmed by 5 bases and the J gene end by 0 bases; junction bases not matched to a gene: 3. This CDR3 contains 14 residues. Germline CDR1 SGHTA, CDR2 FQGNSA. CDR3: CASSPAGGSYEQYF. Written as DNA, the CDR3 is TGTGCCAGCAGCCCTGCGGGGGGCTCCTACGAGCAGTACTTC.

The chain carries TRBV5-4 and TRBJ2-3; TRBD1 or TRBD2 may be the D gene (6 bases each). V was clipped by 0 bases and J by 2 bases, with 10 bases between them. The CDR3 is 15 amino acids. CDR1 SGHNT and CDR2 YYREEE come from the germline V gene (reference sequence). DNA for the CDR3: TGTGCCAGCAGCTTGGGAGGGGGGCCCACAGATACGCAGTATTTT. Its protein is CASSLGGGPTDTQYF.